Presented here are 25 T cell receptor beta chains from one specimen sequenced in a study of cytomegalovirus exposure and HLA in healthy donors (dated by TCRdb to 2015 to 2018). Receptors were amplified or captured by the immunoSEQ multiplex PCR assay. A mixture of 60 forward primers for TCR Vbeta segments and 13 reverse primers for TCR Jbeta segments was used in the multiplex PCR. Drawn from immuneACCESS, this table holds only the in-frame rearrangements with V and J called that TCRdb kept. Clones are partly lost; checked studies trace under half to an unresolved V gene and leave the rest unexplained. The sample profile shows around 78,000 clones; about 78% of them were found once. The ten largest clones take up 1.1% of the sample. The sample was PBMCs. These receptor sequences come from a male donor in good health and CMV-seronegative.

The chain uses TRBV7-9 and TRBJ1-1; D not resolved. The CDR3 is 14 amino acids. V lost 1 base, J lost 0 bases, and 6 bases lay in between. Germline CDR1 is SEHNR and CDR2 is FQNEAQ (reference sequence). The CDR3 sequence: CASSLDGVNTEAFF. CDR3 sequence (DNA): TGTGCCAGCAGCTTAGACGGGGTGAACACTGAAGCTTTCTTT.

This chain's CDR3 is CASSQFGGITDTQYF. CDR3 nucleotide sequence: TGTGCCAGCAGCCAATTCGGGGGGATCACAGATACGCAGTATTTT. The gene calls are TRBV7-2 and TRBJ2-3, with 7 positions matching TRBD2. CDR3 size: 15 residues. V trimming: 5 bases; J trimming: 2 bases; junction bases outside the gene matches: 7. Germline V gives CDR1 SGHTA, CDR2 FQGNSA.

This chain uses TRBV6-5 with TRBJ1-4, with 7 bases lining up with TRBD1. This CDR3 contains 14 residues. V shed 6 bases and J 5 bases; nucleotides not matched to a gene: 6. Germline V lookup: CDR1 MNHEY, CDR2 SVGAGI. The CDR3 DNA sequence: TGTGCCAGCAGAAGGACAGGAGGGAATGAAAAACTGTTTTTT. Encoded protein: CASRRTGGNEKLFF.

The J gene is TRBJ2-2, the V gene TRBV4-1, with D perhaps TRBD2 (5 bases). With 1 base removed from V and 4 bases from J, the gap between germline ends came to 16 bases. The CDR3 covers 17 residues. Germline CDR1 MGHRA, CDR2 YSYEKL. The CDR3 spells CASSQGGNNVGTGELFF. The CDR3 nucleotides read TGCGCCAGCAGCCAAGGAGGGAACAATGTGGGCACCGGGGAGCTGTTTTTT.

The rearrangement links TRBV29-1 to TRBJ2-1; D might be TRBD1 (5 bases). The CDR3 length is 13 residues. Germline CDR1 and CDR2: SQVTM and ANQGSEA. V was cut by 4 bases and J by 0 bases, with 7 bases left in between. The CDR3 nucleotides are TGCAGCGTTGGGGGCTTCTCCTACAATGAGCAGTTCTTC. This translates into CSVGGFSYNEQFF.

This chain links TRBV29-1 with TRBJ2-7, with a tentative D call TRBD1 (5 bases). The germline V gene encodes CDR1 SQVTM and CDR2 ANQGSEA. This CDR3 has 14 residues. V lost 7 bases to trimming and J lost 0 bases, with 16 bases between them. CDR3 bases: TGCAGCGCCCTCGAGACAGATTTCTCCTACGAGCAGTACTTC. This encodes CSALETDFSYEQYF.

The chain uses TRBV6-5 and TRBJ2-3; TRBD2 matches at 12 bases. Unmatched junction bases numbered 2, after V lost 4 bases and J lost 0 bases. The CDR3 is 16 residues long. Germline V lookup: CDR1 MNHEY, CDR2 SVGAGI. CDR3 loop: CASSSGTSGSTDTQYF. As DNA, the CDR3 is TGTGCCAGCAGTTCCGGGACTAGCGGGAGCACAGATACGCAGTATTTT.

The rearrangement joins TRBV13 to TRBJ1-1; TRBD1 is a possible D gene (6 bases). CDR3 length: 14 residues. Trimming cost V 3 bases and J 6 bases, with 14 bases left between them. Germline V gene sequence: CDR1 PRHDT, CDR2 FYEKMQ (reference sequence). The CDR3 loop reads CASSFRQGGAEAFF. The CDR3 nucleotides are TGTGCCAGCAGCTTCCGGCAAGGGGGGGCTGAAGCTTTCTTT.

J is TRBJ1-1 and V is TRBV27; 8 bases are a match to TRBD1. V lost 6 bases and J lost 1; bases outside the gene matches: 7. This CDR3 is built from 15 residues. The germline V gene has CDR1 MNHEY and CDR2 SMNVEV (reference sequence). The CDR3 sequence: CASSRPDRGNTEAFF. DNA for the CDR3: TGTGCCAGCAGCCGACCCGACAGGGGGAACACTGAAGCTTTCTTT.

With regard to this clone: Just one base apart from a much larger clone, this may be a read error. The chain recombines TRBV5-8 with TRBJ1-2; TRBD1 aligns across 7 bases. CDR1 and CDR2 from the germline V gene are SGHTS and YDEGEE. CDR3 length: 11 residues. Losses at the gene ends were 4 bases for V and 7 bases for J; bases not matched to a gene: 1. CDR3 residues: CASSPGGGYTF. In DNA form, the CDR3 reads TGTGCCAGCAGCCCAGGGGGTGGCTACACCTTC.

V and J are TRBV5-4 and TRBJ2-7, with TRBD1 as a possible D gene (5 bases). Deletions cut 4 bases from V and 4 bases from J, with 6 bases between. Germline CDR1 reads SGHNT; CDR2 reads YYREEE (reference sequence). The CDR3 totals 11 residues. This chain's CDR3 is CASSKGYEQYF. The CDR3 DNA reads TGTGCCAGCAGCAAGGGGTACGAGCAGTACTTC.

The CDR3 bases are TGTGCCAGCAGTGCCGCAGGGTGTGAAGCTTTCTTT. It encodes CASSAAGCEAFF. V gene TRBV5-4 combines with J gene TRBJ1-1; D may be TRBD1 (5 bases). Germline values: CDR1 SGHNT, CDR2 YYREEE (reference sequence). The CDR3 extends over 12 amino acids. The V and J ends lost 5 bases and 7 bases respectively, with 12 bases between them.

This chain links TRBV27 with TRBJ2-1; the D is unclear. Germline CDR1 is MNHEY and CDR2 is SMNVEV (reference sequence). The length of the CDR3 is 17 residues. Trimming removed 0 bases from V and 1 base from J, with 13 bases in between. CDR3 sequence (DNA): TGTGCCAGCAGTTTATCGGAAGACCAGACTTCCTACAATGAGCAGTTCTTC. Translated: CASSLSEDQTSYNEQFF.

The J gene is TRBJ2-5, the V gene TRBV14; D is unclear. Germline V gene data show CDR1 as SGHDN and CDR2 as FVKESK. The CDR3 runs to 13 residues. V shed 3 bases and J shed 4 bases, with 9 bases lying between them. In DNA, the CDR3 is TGTGCCAGCAGCCAGGCCTCGGGAGAGACCCAGTACTTC. Translation gives CASSQASGETQYF. Combining the CDR3 with reference TRBV14 and TRBJ2-5 gives the whole variable domain EAGVTQFPSHSVIEKGQTVTLRCDPISGHDNLYWYRRVMGKEIKFLLHFVKESKQDESGMPNNRFLAERTGGTYSTLKVQPAELEDSGVYFCASSQASGETQYFGPGTRLLVL.

In this sample, this clone turned up once. The gene calls are TRBV5-1 and TRBJ2-3; 12 bases agree with TRBD1. Per the germline V gene, CDR1 is SGHRS and CDR2 is YFSETQ. CDR3 length: 16 residues. V was clipped by 5 bases and J by 4 bases; unmatched bases: 8. The CDR3 DNA reads TGCGCCAGCAGAGCCCCGGGACAGGGGGCCTCAGATACGCAGTATTTT. As protein: CASRAPGQGASDTQYF.

V and J are TRBV11-2 and TRBJ2-3; D perhaps matches TRBD2 (7 bases). The CDR3 extends over 15 amino acids. From germline, CDR1 is SGHAT and CDR2 FQNNGV. V was clipped by 5 bases and J by 1 base, with 13 bases between them. This CDR3 is CASSLRGGGTDTQYF. The CDR3 DNA reads as TGTGCCAGCAGCCTTAGGGGGGGCGGCACAGATACGCAGTATTTT. The complete variable domain, with remaining parts taken from reference TRBV11-2 and TRBJ2-3, reads EAGVAQSPRYKIIEKRQSVAFWCNPISGHATLYWYQQILGQGPKLLIQFQNNGVVDDSQLPKDRFSAERLKGVDSTLKIQPAKLEDSAVYLCASSLRGGGTDTQYFGPGTRLTVL.

V is TRBV27 and J is TRBJ2-7, with TRBD2 matching 7 bases. Germline values: CDR1 MNHEY, CDR2 SMNVEV (reference sequence). This CDR3 spans 14 amino acids. V shed 5 bases and J 6 bases; nucleotides not matched to a gene: 10. The CDR3: CASSAGTNPIEQYF. The CDR3 DNA reads as TGTGCCAGCAGTGCCGGGACTAATCCCATCGAGCAGTACTTC.

The chain joins TRBV5-1 to TRBJ1-3; TRBD1 aligns across 7 bases. The J segment lost 0 bases and the V segment lost 4 bases, leaving 4 bases of the junction unmatched. Germline CDR1 SGHRS, CDR2 YFSETQ. This CDR3 has 15 amino acids. The CDR3 region has the DNA TGCGCCAGCAGCCAGGACAGGTCCTCTGGAAACACCATATATTTT. It translates to CASSQDRSSGNTIYF.

This sequence joins TRBV14 and TRBJ2-7; maybe TRBD1 (6 bases). This CDR3 has 15 amino acids. Between the trimmed V and J ends, which lost 1 base and 3 bases, there was a span of 13 bases. Germline V gene lookup returns CDR1 SGHDN and CDR2 FVKESK. DNA for the CDR3: TGTGCCAGCAGCCAAGGACAGGATTACTTCTACGAGCAGTACTTC. Encoded protein: CASSQGQDYFYEQYF.

This clone was picked up a small number of times. The rearrangement links TRBV12-5 to TRBJ2-7; D unclear. The V gene lost 1 base and the J gene lost 4 bases, with 11 bases spanning the gap. The CDR3 is made up of 14 amino acids. Germline loops: CDR1 LGHNT, CDR2 FRNRAP. The CDR3 DNA sequence: TGTGCTAGTGGTTTGGGGGCACCAAAATACGAGCAGTACTTC. Its protein product is CASGLGAPKYEQYF.

J is TRBJ2-5 and V is TRBV7-6, with 9 bases identical to TRBD1. The CDR3 is 17 residues long. The ends lost 4 bases at V and 1 base at J; junction bases unmatched: 10. The V gene's germline CDR1 is SGHVS and CDR2 FNYEAQ. The CDR3 DNA is TGTGCCAGCAGCTCCCGAGCGGGACAGGGATCCCAAGAGACCCAGTACTTC. Protein sequence: CASSSRAGQGSQETQYF.

The chain combines TRBV19 with TRBJ2-2; possible D gene TRBD2, 5 bases. Germline CDR1 LNHDA, CDR2 SQIVND (reference sequence). Trimming removed 3 bases from V and 5 bases from J, with 10 bases in between. This CDR3 has 14 amino acids. The CDR3 DNA reads TGTGCCAGTAGTATCGGGGTAGTAACCGGGGAGCTGTTTTTT. Protein product: CASSIGVVTGELFF. Supplemented by reference TRBV19 and TRBJ2-2, the full variable domain reads DGGITQSPKYLFRKEGQNVTLSCEQNLNHDAMYWYRQDPGQGLRLIYYSQIVNDFQKGDIAEGYSVSREKKESFPLTVTSAQKNPTAFYLCASSIGVVTGELFFGEGSRLTVL.

This chain connects TRBV10-2 to TRBJ1-6, with TRBD1 matching 9 bases. J was trimmed by 9 bases and V by 6 bases; bases with no gene match: 9. Per germline, CDR1 WSHSY and CDR2 SAAADI. The CDR3 has 15 amino acids. The CDR3 loop reads CASSPMTGGLSPLHF. The DNA of the CDR3 is TGCGCCAGCAGCCCGATGACAGGGGGACTTTCACCCCTCCACTTT.

The chain has TRBV5-1 and TRBJ1-3, with D perhaps matching TRBD1 (5 bases). Germline CDR1 and CDR2: SGHRS and YFSETQ. This CDR3 is 16 amino acids long. The germline V and J ends were trimmed by 2 bases and 0 bases, with 12 bases remaining between them. The CDR3 sequence is CASSFQGPSSGNTIYF. As DNA, the CDR3 is TGCGCCAGCAGCTTCCAGGGCCCGAGCTCTGGAAACACCATATATTTT. Full variable domain (outside the CDR3, taken from reference TRBV5-1 and TRBJ1-3): KAGVTQTPRYLIKTRGQQVTLSCSPISGHRSVSWYQQTPGQGLQFLFEYFSETQRNKGNFPGRFSGRQFSNSRSEMNVSTLELGDSALYLCASSFQGPSSGNTIYFGEGSWLTVV.

This chain joins TRBV6-5 and TRBJ2-3; D may be TRBD1 (6 bases). Germline V gene data show CDR1 as MNHEY and CDR2 as SVGAGI. Trimming pared 2 bases from V and 5 bases from J, leaving 11 bases between. The CDR3 sequence is 14 residues long. Here the CDR3 DNA reads TGTGCCAGCAGTTACGGGCAGGGGTTAGATACGCAGTATTTT. Amino acid sequence: CASSYGQGLDTQYF.